These 26 T cell receptor beta chains came from one sample sequenced in a study of cytomegalovirus exposure and HLA in healthy donors. The assay was immunoSEQ multiplex PCR, and TCRdb's table has in-frame clones only and misses some. The sample has 90,000 to 130,000 clones; roughly 90% are singletons. The source material was PBMCs. The receptors come from a woman between 18 and 29 years old in good health and CMV-seronegative.

This chain connects TRBV5-4 to TRBJ2-2; weak D call: TRBD1 (6 bases). Germline CDR1 SGHNT, CDR2 YYREEE (reference sequence). Trimming left V 3 bases short and J 6 bases short, with 12 bases between. The length of the CDR3 is 14 residues. The CDR3 region is CASSSYRDPGELFF. The CDR3 DNA follows: TGTGCCAGCAGCTCCTACAGGGACCCCGGGGAGCTGTTTTTT.

The rearrangement uses TRBV7-2 and TRBJ2-7, with 7 bases fitting TRBD2. V shed 1 base, J shed 5 bases, and the junction held 5 bases outside the gene matches. CDR1 is SGHTA and CDR2 is FQGNSA in the germline V gene. The CDR3 loop spans 14 amino acids. The CDR3 DNA follows: TGTGCCAGCAGCTTAGTGGTTGGGGGGGACGAGCAGTACTTC. It codes for CASSLVVGGDEQYF.

The chain has TRBV7-9 and TRBJ1-3; no definite D call. V lost 6 bases, J lost 4 bases, and 16 bases lay in between. The CDR3 extends over 15 amino acids. Germline CDR1 reads SEHNR; CDR2 reads FQNEAQ (reference sequence). The CDR3 is CASRSASGGGNTIYF. CDR3 DNA sequence: TGTGCCAGCAGGAGCGCCTCAGGAGGGGGAAACACCATATATTTT.

The chain employs TRBV29-1 and TRBJ1-1, with D possibly matching TRBD1 (5 bases). V lost 4 bases, J lost 2 bases, and 14 bases lay in between. Germline V gene sequence: CDR1 SQVTM, CDR2 ANQGSEA. The CDR3 is 14 amino acids. Written as DNA, the CDR3 is TGCAGCGTTGCTATAGGACACCTAAACACTGAAGCTTTCTTT. Amino acids: CSVAIGHLNTEAFF.

The chain employs TRBV7-2 and TRBJ2-6, with 8 nucleotides matching TRBD2. The CDR3 is made up of 16 amino acids. CDR1 and CDR2 (germline): SGHTA, FQGNSA. J was trimmed by 2 bases and V by 5 bases; bases with no gene match: 5. This CDR3 reads CASSRAGAAGANVLTF. CDR3 nucleotides: TGTGCCAGCAGCCGAGCGGGAGCAGCTGGGGCCAACGTCCTGACTTTC.

The V gene is TRBV29-1, the J gene TRBJ2-7; D is uncertain. Germline assignment: CDR1 SQVTM and CDR2 ANQGSEA. This CDR3 comprises 12 residues. The V and J ends lost 4 bases and 4 bases respectively, with 11 bases between them. This CDR3 is CSVVPTRYEQYF. In nucleotides, the CDR3 is TGCAGCGTTGTCCCGACACGATACGAGCAGTACTTC.

The V gene is TRBV9, the J gene TRBJ1-5, with TRBD1 as a possible D gene (6 bases). The CDR3 is made up of 13 amino acids. V lost 0 bases and J lost 10, with 11 bases in between. CDR1 SGDLS and CDR2 YYNGEE come from the germline V gene. In nucleotides, the CDR3 is TGTGCCAGCAGCGTAGCCTTGGGACAACCCCAGCATTTT. Translation: CASSVALGQPQHF.

This clone has just a few counts. The V gene is TRBV4-2, the J gene TRBJ2-6, with D possibly TRBD1 on 6 matching bases. This CDR3 spans 16 amino acids. Germline CDR1 LGHNA, CDR2 YNFKEQ. Deletions cut 0 bases from V and 2 bases from J, with 8 bases between. The CDR3 loop reads CASSQERDTGANVLTF. CDR3 nucleotides: TGTGCCAGCAGCCAAGAGAGGGACACTGGGGCCAACGTCCTGACTTTC.

V is TRBV9 and J is TRBJ2-1, with TRBD2 as a possible D gene (5 bases). The CDR3 spans 12 residues. Germline V gene lookup returns CDR1 SGDLS and CDR2 YYNGEE. V was pared by 2 bases and J by 8 bases, with 8 bases between. The CDR3 region has the DNA TGTGCCAGCAGCGTCACCGGGGATGAGCAGTTCTTC. Amino acid sequence: CASSVTGDEQFF.

The chain uses TRBV5-1 and TRBJ2-1, with a tentative D call TRBD2 (7 bases). V was shortened by 3 bases and J by 8 bases, with 12 bases between the two germline ends. Per the germline V gene, CDR1 is SGHRS and CDR2 is YFSETQ. This CDR3 has 13 residues. CDR3 DNA sequence: TGCGCCAGCAGCTCTACAGGGAGGGATGAGCAGTTCTTC. This codes for CASSSTGRDEQFF.

The genes are TRBV25-1 and TRBJ2-2; D might be TRBD2 (6 bases). CDR3 size: 15 residues. Looked up from germline, CDR1 is MGHDK and CDR2 is SYGVNS. The germline V and J ends were trimmed by 5 bases and 2 bases, with 12 bases remaining between them. As DNA, the CDR3 is TGTGCCAGCAGTAGGTTGGCGGGAAACACCGGGGAGCTGTTTTTT. This translates into CASSRLAGNTGELFF.

This chain joins TRBV18 and TRBJ2-2; D is possibly TRBD1 (6 bases). The CDR3 length is 15 residues. The V gene lost 3 bases and the J gene lost 7 bases, with 15 bases spanning the gap. The V gene's germline CDR1 is KGHSH and CDR2 LQKENI. This CDR3 reads CASSPNTQGGGELFF. In DNA, the CDR3 is TGTGCCAGCTCACCCAATACACAGGGCGGCGGGGAGCTGTTTTTT. Complete variable domain (other parts from reference TRBV18 and TRBJ2-2): NAGVMQNPRHLVRRRGQEARLRCSPMKGHSHVYWYRQLPEEGLKFMVYLQKENIIDESGMPKERFSAEFPKEGPSILRIQQVVRGDSAAYFCASSPNTQGGGELFFGEGSRLTVL.

The chain uses TRBV6-6 and TRBJ2-5; 8 bases agree with TRBD1. Trimming removed 7 bases from V and 1 base from J; junction bases left unmatched: 2. The length of the CDR3 is 13 residues. Looked up from germline, CDR1 is MNHNY and CDR2 is SVGAGI (reference sequence). DNA for the CDR3: TGTGCCAGCACCGACAGGGGCCAAGAGACCCAGTACTTC. Its protein product is CASTDRGQETQYF.

The genes are TRBV28 and TRBJ2-1; D remains ambiguous. Germline V gene sequence: CDR1 MDHEN, CDR2 SYDVKM. The V and J ends lost 3 bases and 0 bases respectively, with 9 bases between them. The CDR3 is made up of 15 amino acids. The CDR3 here is CASSFTPSSYNEQFF. CDR3 DNA: TGTGCCAGCAGTTTTACCCCCAGCTCCTACAATGAGCAGTTCTTC.

The chain couples TRBV19 to TRBJ2-5, with 11 bases fitting TRBD1. The germline gives CDR1 LNHDA, CDR2 SQIVND (reference sequence). This CDR3 comprises 14 residues. The trim removed 8 bases at V and 5 bases at J, leaving 7 bases unmatched. The CDR3 DNA reads TGTGCCAGTGGGACAGGGGGGGATTGGGAGACCCAGTACTTC. Translation: CASGTGGDWETQYF.

This chain joins TRBV4-2 and TRBJ1-4, with D maybe TRBD1 (5 bases). This CDR3 contains 16 residues. Germline CDR1 LGHNA, CDR2 YNFKEQ. With 1 base removed from V and 8 bases from J, the gap between germline ends came to 17 bases. The CDR3 DNA is TGTGCCAGCAGCCAAGGGGCGGGACTGACAATAGAAAAACTGTTTTTT. This sequence encodes CASSQGAGLTIEKLFF.

V gene TRBV6-4 combines with J gene TRBJ2-1, with 11 bases matching TRBD1. Trimming cost V 6 bases and J 7 bases; bases outside gene matches: 5. Looked up from germline, CDR1 is MRHNA and CDR2 is SNTAGT. This CDR3 is 14 amino acids long. For the CDR3, the DNA is TGTGCCAGCAGCTCCGGGACAGGGGGTAATGAGCAGTTCTTC. Protein sequence: CASSSGTGGNEQFF.

The chain employs TRBV15 and TRBJ1-2; the D is unclear. Trimming removed 0 bases from V and 5 bases from J, with 16 bases in between. The germline V gene has CDR1 LNHNV and CDR2 YYDKDF (reference sequence). This CDR3 comprises 16 residues. CDR3 sequence (DNA): TGTGCCACCAGCAGAGATCAGTCAGCAGGAAAGTATGGCTACACCTTC. This codes for CATSRDQSAGKYGYTF.

Only one count was recorded for this clone. The rearrangement links TRBV14 to TRBJ2-7, with D hard to call. This CDR3 is 16 amino acids long. Germline CDR1 is SGHDN and CDR2 is FVKESK. Trimming stripped 1 base from V and 3 bases from J, with 16 bases between. CDR3 amino acids: CASSQAHSPDVYEQYF. The DNA of the CDR3 is TGTGCCAGCAGCCAAGCGCATTCTCCAGATGTCTACGAGCAGTACTTC. Drawing the rest from reference TRBV14 and TRBJ2-7, the complete variable domain is EAGVTQFPSHSVIEKGQTVTLRCDPISGHDNLYWYRRVMGKEIKFLLHFVKESKQDESGMPNNRFLAERTGGTYSTLKVQPAELEDSGVYFCASSQAHSPDVYEQYFGPGTRLTVT.

The chain employs TRBV6-1 and TRBJ2-7; D is ambiguous. The V and J ends lost 4 bases and 3 bases respectively, with 4 bases between them. Germline CDR1 and CDR2: MNHNS and SASEGT. The length of the CDR3 is 11 residues. CDR3 loop: CASSGGYEQYF. The DNA of the CDR3 is TGTGCCAGCAGTGGCGGCTACGAGCAGTACTTC.

This rearrangement joins TRBV7-8 to TRBJ2-7, with TRBD2 matching over 12 bases. Trimming at V came to 4 bases and at J to 2 bases, leaving 15 bases not matched to a gene. CDR3 length: 19 residues. Germline V lookup: CDR1 SGHVS, CDR2 FQNEAQ. The CDR3 DNA reads TGTGCCAGCAGCTCCCACAGATACCTACTAGCGGGGGGACCCTACGAGCAGTACTTC. The encoded protein is CASSSHRYLLAGGPYEQYF.

The chain employs TRBV6-5 and TRBJ1-1; 8 nucleotides agree with TRBD1. The CDR3 has 15 amino acids. Per germline, CDR1 MNHEY and CDR2 SVGAGI. With V trimmed by 5 bases and J by 1 base, 6 bases remained unmatched. The CDR3 DNA sequence: TGTGCCAGCAGTCAAAGACAGGGGAAGAACACTGAAGCTTTCTTT. It encodes CASSQRQGKNTEAFF.

This clone was recorded only once. The rearrangement uses TRBV28 and TRBJ2-2, with TRBD2 identical over 8 bases. CDR3 length: 16 amino acids. The trim removed 5 bases at V and 0 bases at J, leaving 5 bases unmatched. Germline-derived CDR1 and CDR2 are MDHEN and SYDVKM. CDR3 amino acids: CASSPSGSPNTGELFF. In DNA form, the CDR3 reads TGTGCCAGCAGTCCGAGCGGGAGCCCGAACACCGGGGAGCTGTTTTTT.

The rearrangement links TRBV27 to TRBJ2-2; 14 nucleotides align to TRBD2. The ends lost 8 bases at V and 7 bases at J; junction bases unmatched: 9. Germline V gives CDR1 MNHEY, CDR2 SMNVEV (reference sequence). This CDR3 region has 16 residues. CDR3 sequence (DNA): TGTGCCAGCCGGAGGGGACTAGCGGGAGAGGGCGGGGAGCTGTTTTTT. Translating it yields CASRRGLAGEGGELFF.

V is TRBV30 and J is TRBJ1-2; possibly TRBD1 for D (6 bases). Trimming cost V 3 bases and J 1 base, with 24 bases left between them. The CDR3 is 18 amino acids. Per the germline V gene, CDR1 is GTSNPN and CDR2 is SVGIG (reference sequence). The CDR3, as DNA: TGTGCCTGGAGAGGGGGAACAGTCCCCCGGGGATTTAACTATGGCTACACCTTC. As protein: CAWRGGTVPRGFNYGYTF. Full variable domain (missing parts from reference TRBV30 and TRBJ1-2): SQTIHQWPATLVQPVGSPLSLECTVEGTSNPNLYWYRQAAGRGLQLLFYSVGIGQISSEVPQNLSASRPQDRQFILSSKKLLLSDSGFYLCAWRGGTVPRGFNYGYTFGSGTRLTVV.

This chain uses TRBV6-5 with TRBJ2-5, with a weak D call TRBD2 (6 bases). Trimming took 6 bases from V and 2 from J, leaving 10 bases between them. The CDR3 is made up of 13 amino acids. The germline CDR1 and CDR2 sequences are MNHEY and SVGAGI. CDR3 sequence reads: CASSAEGQETQYF. CDR3 bases: TGTGCCAGCAGCGCGGAGGGGCAAGAGACCCAGTACTTC.